Described below is a single TCR beta chain sequence and its context. Trimming cost V 4 bases and J 3 bases; bases outside gene matches: 12. CDR1 and CDR2 (germline): PRHDT, FYEKMQ (reference sequence). The CDR3 length is 16 residues. 60 Vbeta and 13 Jbeta primers were used in PCR. The method was immunoSEQ multiplex PCR; TCRdb's version includes in-frame clones alone and lacks a portion of them. This sample has around 140,000 clones, with roughly three fifths found just once. This sample is part of a study of cytomegalovirus exposure and HLA in healthy donors. This TCR derives from a male donor in good health and CMV-seronegative. The material sequenced was PBMCs. The J gene is TRBJ2-7, the V gene TRBV13, with 7 bases matching TRBD1. The CDR3 sequence is CASSSRFGTDVYEQYF. CDR3 DNA: TGTGCCAGCAGCTCCCGGTTTGGGACAGACGTCTACGAGCAGTACTTC.